This TCR beta chain was observed in a study of CD8 T cells in ankylosing spondylitis. Overall study results and limits: With a CD8+ phenotype, disease-linked clones were relatively rare in peripheral blood. Significant enrichment of disease-linked clones was reported in matched ankylosing spondylitis synovial fluid. Seemingly distinctive of ankylosing spondylitis blood was a TCR beta motif formed by eight highly homologous variants.

As to this clonotype: The target antigen is unknown.

Quantitative molecular-barcoded 5'-RACE generated the TCR beta libraries. TCRdb itself ran the 5' RACE reads through MiXCR, one entry per CDR3 protein. Among some 450,000 distinct CDR3 sequences listed, about a sixth were seen once. Germline CDR1 reads KGHSH; CDR2 reads LQKENI. The CDR3 has 15 residues. V shed 1 base, J shed 3 bases, and the junction held 2 bases outside the gene matches. Sequenced material: blood, either unsorted or a sorted T cell fraction (not recorded which). The receptor was derived from a male donor with ankylosing spondylitis. J is TRBJ2-2 and V is TRBV18, with 7 bases aligning to TRBD1. As DNA, the CDR3 is TGTGCCAGCTCACCACGGCAGGGGGACACCGGGGAGCTGTTTTTT. Its translation: CASSPRQGDTGELFF. Variable domain in full (rest from reference TRBV18 and TRBJ2-2): NAGVMQNPRHLVRRRGQEARLRCSPMKGHSHVYWYRQLPEEGLKFMVYLQKENIIDESGMPKERFSAEFPKEGPSILRIQQVVRGDSAAYFCASSPRQGDTGELFFGEGSRLTVL.